This TCR beta chain was captured by sequencing in a study of T-cell reconstitution after alpha-beta-depleted transplantation in children. Study-wide findings and caveats: Surviving recipient cells, namely T cells and thymic progenitors, were the source of high day-60 TCRbeta diversity in some patients. Two months or so post-transplant, alpha-beta T cells reportedly derived from several hundred expanded graft clones.

This clonotype was seen repeatedly, ten times or more. Antigen: not known. The CDR3 sequence is 13 residues long. V lost 7 bases, J lost 2 bases, and 6 bases stayed unmatched. Germline CDR1 reads SQVTM; CDR2 reads ANQGSEA. This sample's TCRbeta library carried unique molecular identifier barcodes. MiXCR, applied by TCRdb to the PCR reads, yields one record per CDR3 protein. The sample holds about 240,000 distinct CDR3 sequences, about 25% seen once. Source: PBMCs, taken before TCRalphabeta/CD19-depleted stem cell transplant. The chain couples TRBV29-1 to TRBJ2-7, with 9 bases matching TRBD1. This clonotype was obtained from a girl under 10 years old with Fanconi anemia, due to receive a stem cell transplant. This chain's CDR3 is CSAVGTGTYEQYF. The CDR3 nucleotides read TGCAGCGCAGTCGGGACAGGGACCTACGAGCAGTACTTC.